This TCR beta chain was documented in a study of T cells in women clearing cervical HPV infection. Study as a whole: Controls' single incident HPV16 infection cleared within 12 months without precancer.

TCRdb's table, derived via immunoSEQ multiplex PCR, lists solely in-frame clones and lacks some. The sample table sets out 40,000 to 45,000 clones. Turning to this clone: The CDR3 end lies 3 residues beyond the end of the read and is filled in from the germline J gene.

Dot-blot hybridization genotyped cervical HPV amplified with MY09/MY11 PCR. This CDR3 contains 14 residues. CDR1 is SNHLY and CDR2 is FYNNEI in the germline V gene. The chain employs TRBV2 and TRBJ1-2; no clear D. The sample taken for sequencing was blood buffy coat. The source is a woman aged 18-69 years with a cervical HPV16 infection that either progressed to CIN3+ or cleared (not recorded which). The CDR3 DNA, read in part, is TGTGCCAGCAGTGACCTGGTGGGCCAAGAGACC. Translating it yields CASSDLVGQET. The full CDR3 is CASSDLVGQETYTF.